A single sample gave rise to the 30 T cell receptor beta chains below, sequenced in a study of blood T cell repertoires in COVID-19. Sequencing was performed with immunoSEQ multiplex PCR; in TCRdb, only in-frame clones are kept and a portion is missing. The sample has approximately 210,000 clones, about 85% seen once. Material: peripheral blood. Receptor source: a man aged 70 or older with acute or convalescent COVID-19.

This chain links TRBV11-2 with TRBJ2-7; D gene ambiguous. Trimming pared 6 bases from V and 0 bases from J, leaving 9 bases between. The CDR3 is made up of 13 amino acids. In germline, CDR1 is SGHAT, CDR2 FQNNGV. The CDR3 protein is CASRISSSYEQYF. CDR3 nucleotides: TGTGCCAGCAGAATATCCAGCTCCTACGAGCAGTACTTC.

The chain is built from TRBV2 and TRBJ2-1; TRBD1 matches 8 bases. This CDR3 spans 15 amino acids. Germline V lookup: CDR1 SNHLY, CDR2 FYNNEI. The V segment lost 1 base and the J segment 6 bases; nucleotides outside the gene matches: 5. CDR3 amino acids: CASSEGDRQGNEQFF. The CDR3 DNA reads as TGTGCCAGCAGTGAAGGGGACAGGCAAGGCAATGAGCAGTTCTTC.

As concerns this clone: At one end, the junction sequence differs from germline, possibly due to a read error. The chain employs TRBV3-1 (or the pseudogene TRBV3-2) and TRBJ1-6, with D unresolved. This CDR3 region has 15 residues. Germline CDR1 reads LGHDT; CDR2 reads YNNKEL (reference sequence). The chain's CDR3 is CASTQGSGYNSPLHF. The CDR3, as DNA: TGTGCCAGCACCCAAGGTTCGGGATATAATTCACCCCTCCACTTT.

The chain couples TRBV7-9 to TRBJ1-2; maybe TRBD1 (5 bases). The CDR3 contains 15 residues. Trimming took off 2 bases at V and 4 bases at J, with 14 bases between the two ends. Germline V gene sequence: CDR1 SEHNR, CDR2 FQNEAQ (reference sequence). In DNA, the CDR3 is TGTGCCAGCAGCTTAATCGGGACTCTCCCCTATGGCTACACCTTC. It codes for CASSLIGTLPYGYTF.

V usage is TRBV28 and J usage is TRBJ2-1; tentative D call: TRBD1 (6 bases). This CDR3 spans 13 amino acids. The V gene's germline CDR1 is MDHEN and CDR2 SYDVKM. Trimming stripped 7 bases from V and 1 base from J, with 8 bases between. CDR3 amino acids: CASNGQSYNEQFF. The CDR3 bases are TGTGCCAGCAATGGACAGTCCTACAATGAGCAGTTCTTC.

The chain joins TRBV18 to TRBJ1-1; D unresolved. V was pared by 0 bases and J by 8 bases, with 10 bases between. Germline V gene lookup returns CDR1 KGHSH and CDR2 LQKENI. CDR3 length: 13 amino acids. The CDR3 reads CASSPPLNTEAFF. DNA for the CDR3: TGTGCCAGCTCACCACCGTTGAATACAGAAGCTTTCTTT.

The chain employs TRBV7-9 and TRBJ1-5, with a weak D call TRBD1 (6 bases). V was shortened by 1 base and J by 6 bases, with 10 bases between the two germline ends. Per germline, CDR1 SEHNR and CDR2 FQNEAQ (reference sequence). The CDR3 has 14 residues. This CDR3 reads CASSLEGVGQPQHF. CDR3 in DNA: TGTGCCAGCAGCTTAGAGGGGGTCGGTCAGCCCCAGCATTTT. Full variable domain (missing parts from reference TRBV7-9 and TRBJ1-5): DTGVSQNPRHKITKRGQNVTFRCDPISEHNRLYWYRQTLGQGPEFLTYFQNEAQLEKSRLLSDRFSAERPKGSFSTLEIQRTEQGDSAMYLCASSLEGVGQPQHFGDGTRLSIL.

The V and J genes are TRBV27 and TRBJ1-1, with 7 bases identical to TRBD1. In germline, CDR1 is MNHEY, CDR2 SMNVEV (reference sequence). V lost 8 bases to trimming and J lost 5 bases; unmatched junction nucleotides: 14. This CDR3 contains 15 residues. The CDR3 region has the DNA TGTGCCAGCCAGGCCCCCAACAGGGGAGTAACTGAAGCTTTCTTT. Translation gives CASQAPNRGVTEAFF.

This chain joins TRBV28 and TRBJ1-5, with TRBD1 matching over 8 bases. The CDR3 loop spans 15 amino acids. CDR1 MDHEN and CDR2 SYDVKM come from the germline V gene. Germline trimming cut 6 bases from V and 4 bases from J; bases unmatched to any gene: 8. The CDR3 DNA is TGTGCCAGCAGCTCCCGGACAGGGCTAAATCAGCCCCAGCATTTT. Translation: CASSSRTGLNQPQHF.

This clone was detected once. The chain has TRBV6-5 and TRBJ1-2; D is unclear. CDR3 length equals 12 residues. The germline V and J ends were trimmed by 6 bases and 4 bases, with 9 bases remaining between them. The germline CDR1 and CDR2 sequences are MNHEY and SVGAGI. This CDR3 is CASRSRVYGYTF. CDR3 sequence (DNA): TGTGCCAGCAGGTCGAGGGTCTATGGCTACACCTTC.

The chain combines TRBV19 with TRBJ1-5, with D possibly matching TRBD1 (5 bases). Germline V gives CDR1 LNHDA, CDR2 SQIVND (reference sequence). V shed 2 bases and J shed 7 bases, with 12 bases lying between them. The CDR3 is made up of 14 amino acids. The CDR3 nucleotides read TGTGCCAGTAGTATAAACCAGGGTGGGCAGCCCCAGCATTTT. Its translation: CASSINQGGQPQHF.

The chain links TRBV6-5 to TRBJ2-1; TRBD1 matches 7 bases. From germline, CDR1 is MNHEY and CDR2 SVGAGI. This CDR3 is built from 13 residues. Trimming cost V 9 bases and J 2 bases; bases outside gene matches: 4. The CDR3 here is CASLDRAYNEQFF. DNA of the CDR3: TGTGCCAGTTTAGACAGGGCCTACAATGAGCAGTTCTTC.

The V and J genes are TRBV9 and TRBJ2-2; TRBD2 might be the D (6 bases). CDR3 length: 16 amino acids. V lost 2 bases and J lost 7, with 18 bases in between. Per the germline V gene, CDR1 is SGDLS and CDR2 is YYNGEE. The DNA for the CDR3 is TGTGCCAGCAGCGTGGACCCTGGGGGGACTCGCGGGGAGCTGTTTTTT. Its translation: CASSVDPGGTRGELFF.

J is TRBJ1-5 and V is TRBV7-2; 8 bases line up with TRBD1. The ends lost 3 bases at V and 0 bases at J; junction bases unmatched: 10. The germline V gene has CDR1 SGHTA and CDR2 FQGNSA. This CDR3 contains 18 residues. CDR3 bases: TGTGCCAGCAGCTTCACTAAGACAGGGGCGACTAGCAATCAGCCCCAGCATTTT. Translating it yields CASSFTKTGATSNQPQHF.

J is TRBJ2-3 and V is TRBV7-8; TRBD1 might be the D (6 bases). CDR3 length: 15 residues. V shed 5 bases and J shed 2 bases, with 14 bases lying between them. Looked up from germline, CDR1 is SGHVS and CDR2 is FQNEAQ. The CDR3 spells CASSPRGQYTDTQYF. CDR3 sequence (DNA): TGTGCCAGCAGCCCCAGGGGCCAGTACACAGATACGCAGTATTTT.

The CDR3 DNA is TGTGCCAGCAGCTTAGGGACTAGCGGTTACAATGAGCAGTTCTTC. Amino acid sequence: CASSLGTSGYNEQFF. J is TRBJ2-1 and V is TRBV5-4, with 11 bases identical to TRBD2. Germline loops: CDR1 SGHNT, CDR2 YYREEE (reference sequence). The ends lost 2 bases at V and 4 bases at J; junction bases unmatched: 2. The CDR3 is made up of 15 amino acids.

This chain uses TRBV2 with TRBJ2-3; D is perhaps TRBD2 (6 bases). CDR1 and CDR2 (germline): SNHLY, FYNNEI. The CDR3 runs to 14 residues. V lost 7 bases to trimming and J lost 2 bases, with 13 bases between them. The CDR3 loop reads CASKEGWATDTQYF. The CDR3 nucleotides read TGTGCCAGCAAGGAGGGGTGGGCCACAGATACGCAGTATTTT.

The V and J genes are TRBV16 and TRBJ1-5; TRBD1 aligns across 7 bases. Germline CDR1 KGHSY, CDR2 FQNENV. This CDR3 is built from 15 residues. Trimming cost V 4 bases and J 2 bases; bases outside gene matches: 5. CDR3 DNA sequence: TGTGCCAGCAGCCGGACCGGGACAGGCAATCAGCCCCAGCATTTT. Amino acid sequence: CASSRTGTGNQPQHF.

The chain couples TRBV5-1 to TRBJ2-7; no clear D gene. With 4 bases removed from V and 6 bases from J, the gap between germline ends came to 14 bases. Germline CDR1 reads SGHRS; CDR2 reads YFSETQ. The CDR3 loop spans 13 amino acids. CDR3 sequence reads: CASSPESFGEQYF. CDR3 in DNA: TGCGCCAGCAGCCCTGAGTCTTTTGGCGAGCAGTACTTC. Supplemented by reference TRBV5-1 and TRBJ2-7, the full variable domain reads KAGVTQTPRYLIKTRGQQVTLSCSPISGHRSVSWYQQTPGQGLQFLFEYFSETQRNKGNFPGRFSGRQFSNSRSEMNVSTLELGDSALYLCASSPESFGEQYFGPGTRLTVT.

The rearrangement links TRBV5-1 to TRBJ2-2; 12 nucleotides agree with TRBD1. This CDR3 comprises 17 residues. Trimming took 4 bases from V and 1 from J; bases not matched to a gene: 5. Germline CDR1 SGHRS, CDR2 YFSETQ. The CDR3 protein is CASSIGTGGRNTGELFF. In DNA, the CDR3 is TGCGCCAGCAGCATCGGGACAGGGGGCAGGAACACCGGGGAGCTGTTTTTT.

The J gene is TRBJ2-7, the V gene TRBV11-2; 8 bases are a match to TRBD2. V shed 5 bases and J 0 bases; nucleotides not matched to a gene: 9. CDR1 is SGHAT and CDR2 is FQNNGV in the germline V gene. This CDR3 spans 16 amino acids. The CDR3 here is CASSPRTSLSSYEQYF. The CDR3 nucleotides are TGTGCCAGCAGCCCTAGGACTAGCTTAAGCTCCTACGAGCAGTACTTC.

The rearrangement joins TRBV27 to TRBJ1-3; D not certain. The germline gives CDR1 MNHEY, CDR2 SMNVEV (reference sequence). CDR3 length: 16 amino acids. V lost 0 bases and J 2 bases, leaving 11 bases between the germline ends. The CDR3 nucleotides are TGTGCCAGCAGTTTATCTTCCAGGCCGACTGGAAACACCATATATTTT. Translation gives CASSLSSRPTGNTIYF.

The chain employs TRBV2 and TRBJ1-5, with D possibly being TRBD1 (6 bases). Per germline, CDR1 SNHLY and CDR2 FYNNEI. The CDR3 is 14 residues long. Deletions cut 6 bases from V and 3 bases from J, with 12 bases between. The CDR3 here is CASSATGYNQPQHF. In DNA, the CDR3 is TGTGCCAGCAGCGCAACAGGGTACAATCAGCCCCAGCATTTT.

V is TRBV28 and J is TRBJ1-2, with TRBD1 matching 7 bases. Per germline, CDR1 MDHEN and CDR2 SYDVKM. V shed 10 bases and J 7 bases; nucleotides not matched to a gene: 12. This CDR3 has 13 amino acids. For the CDR3, the DNA is TGTGCCATTCGGACAGGCAATTTGGGTGGCTACACCTTC. Its protein is CAIRTGNLGGYTF.

The chain has TRBV7-2 and TRBJ2-2; 8 bases agree with TRBD1. This CDR3 is 16 amino acids long. Trimming took 3 bases from V and 7 from J; bases not matched to a gene: 10. CDR1 and CDR2 from the germline V gene are SGHTA and FQGNSA. The CDR3 bases are TGTGCCAGCAGCTTTTCGCGGACAGGGAAGGGCGGGGAGCTGTTTTTT. Its protein is CASSFSRTGKGGELFF.

This clone has just a few counts. This rearrangement joins TRBV28 to TRBJ2-1, with TRBD2 matching over 14 bases. Germline loops: CDR1 MDHEN, CDR2 SYDVKM. Unmatched junction bases numbered 6, after V lost 5 bases and J lost 6 bases. The CDR3 runs 16 residues. The CDR3 reads CASSIQGTSGSNEQFF. The CDR3 DNA sequence: TGTGCCAGCAGTATACAAGGGACTAGCGGGAGCAATGAGCAGTTCTTC.

The gene calls are TRBV5-4 and TRBJ2-2, with D maybe TRBD1 (5 bases). CDR3 length: 15 amino acids. Germline assignment: CDR1 SGHNT and CDR2 YYREEE (reference sequence). V was shortened by 0 bases and J by 8 bases, with 14 bases between the two germline ends. The CDR3 loop reads CASSLDRPSSGELFF. The DNA for the CDR3 is TGTGCCAGCAGCTTGGACAGGCCATCCTCGGGGGAGCTGTTTTTT. Supplemented by reference TRBV5-4 and TRBJ2-2, the full variable domain reads ETGVTQSPTHLIKTRGQQVTLRCSSQSGHNTVSWYQQALGQGPQFIFQYYREEENGRGNFPPRFSGLQFPNYSSELNVNALELDDSALYLCASSLDRPSSGELFFGEGSRLTVL.

The genes are TRBV7-3 and TRBJ1-1, with D possibly being TRBD1 (6 bases). Germline V gene sequence: CDR1 SGHTA, CDR2 FQGTGA. The length of the CDR3 is 13 residues. V lost 5 bases and J lost 10, with 17 bases in between. The CDR3 DNA reads as TGTGCCAGCAGCGACGGACAGTCCGCCTCAGCTTTCTTT. This encodes CASSDGQSASAFF.

The table lists this clone with a count of one. V gene TRBV5-1 combines with J gene TRBJ2-5, with TRBD2 as a possible D gene (5 bases). V dropped 5 bases and J dropped 5 bases, with 16 bases sitting between them. This CDR3 has 14 residues. CDR1 and CDR2 from the germline V gene are SGHRS and YFSETQ. The CDR3 DNA reads TGCGCCAGCAGACCCAGCGGAGGATGGGAGACCCAGTACTTC. This sequence encodes CASRPSGGWETQYF.

The chain has TRBV6-1 and TRBJ2-7, with a possible D match to TRBD2 (6 bases). Trimming removed 1 base at V and 2 bases at J, with 9 bases between. CDR3 size: 14 residues. CDR1 MNHNS and CDR2 SASEGT come from the germline V gene. The CDR3, as DNA: TGTGCCAGCAGTGAAGACGGGGGAACCTACGAGCAGTACTTC. Amino acid sequence: CASSEDGGTYEQYF.